This TCR beta chain came from a study of T cells after yellow fever vaccination. On the study more broadly: Fractions of limited cellularity were prepared by means of SMART-Seq v4 Ultra Low Input. Points from the study as a whole: Only a minor proportion of clonotypes was detected across both CD4 and CD8 compartments. At 95% to 98% for CD4 and approximately 88% for CD8, most primary-vaccination clones showed up again after the booster.

Template switching with 5'RACE generated the TCR cDNA and added a universal primer site and UMIs. TCRdb processed the 5' RACE reads anew with MiXCR; each CDR3 protein has one entry. The repertoire holds 600,000 to 750,000 distinct CDR3 sequences, around an eighth seen once, with under 15% in the top ten. Germline lookup yields CDR1 SGDLS and CDR2 YYNGEE. The CDR3 extends over 16 amino acids. The V gene lost 3 bases and the J gene lost 1 base, with 17 bases spanning the gap. This clonotype was observed a handful of times. Its specificity is not known. The sample here was PBMCs, taken on the day of the yellow fever booster vaccination. The source of this sequence is a man aged 30 to 39 who received the YFV17D yellow fever vaccine. V and J are TRBV9 and TRBJ2-7; D might be TRBD2 (6 bases). This chain's CDR3 is CASSELSGLISYEQYF. The CDR3 DNA reads TGTGCCAGCAGCGAGTTGAGCGGACTAATTTCCTACGAGCAGTACTTC.